A single sample gave rise to the 25 T cell receptor beta chains below, sequenced in a study of shared clonotypes between healthy human individuals. Terminally differentiated effector memory CD45RA+ cells were excluded by CCR7 positive selection of CD45RO-negative cells. Data came from immunoSEQ multiplex PCR; TCRdb stores just in-frame clones and leaves some out. The sample holds roughly 2.1 million clones; about 92% are singletons and the top ten take 1.5% to 2%. The specimen was naive CD8+ T cells from PBMCs. The receptors shown here come from a man aged 18 to 29 in good health. Some clones in this sample may be carry-over from other donors' samples.

This rearrangement joins TRBV7-2 to TRBJ1-5; D is ambiguous. The germline V and J ends were trimmed by 1 base and 10 bases, with 11 bases remaining between them. The CDR3 covers 13 residues. CDR1 and CDR2 (germline): SGHTA, FQGNSA. The CDR3 DNA reads TGTGCCAGCAGCTTAGTAAGGCTTCAACCCCAGCATTTT. Translated, it gives CASSLVRLQPQHF. Together with reference TRBV7-2 and TRBJ1-5, the CDR3 gives the full variable domain: GAGVSQSPSNKVTEKGKDVELRCDPISGHTALYWYRQSLGQGLEFLIYFQGNSAPDKSGLPSDRFSAERTGGSVSTLTIQRTQQEDSAVYLCASSLVRLQPQHFGDGTRLSIL.

The chain employs TRBV4-2 and TRBJ2-7, with D possibly being TRBD1 (5 bases). V lost 5 bases, J lost 4 bases, and 15 bases lay in between. In germline, CDR1 is LGHNA, CDR2 YNFKEQ. The CDR3 runs to 14 residues. The CDR3 DNA sequence: TGTGCCAGCAGCTCCCCTGGGGCCCAGTACGAGCAGTACTTC. It specifies CASSSPGAQYEQYF.

This clone was detected only once. The rearrangement uses TRBV20-1 and TRBJ2-7; tentatively, D is TRBD2 (6 bases). The CDR3 runs to 11 residues. From germline, CDR1 is DFQATT and CDR2 SNEGSKA (reference sequence). The CDR3 is CPPGERYEQYF. The CDR3 region has the DNA TGCCCCCCGGGGGAACGATACGAGCAGTACTTC.

V is TRBV28 and J is TRBJ2-4; D perhaps matches TRBD2 (5 bases). The germline V gene encodes CDR1 MDHEN and CDR2 SYDVKM. Between the trimmed V and J ends, which lost 5 bases and 3 bases, there was a span of 11 bases. The CDR3 runs 14 residues. In DNA form, the CDR3 reads TGTGCCAGCAGTCGCCACCGGGGCAAAAACATTCAGTACTTC. Amino acid sequence: CASSRHRGKNIQYF.

The chain links TRBV28 to TRBJ2-7; D is undetermined. V was clipped by 7 bases and J by 0 bases, with 25 bases between them. Per germline, CDR1 MDHEN and CDR2 SYDVKM. The CDR3 is 18 residues long. DNA for the CDR3: TGTGCCAGCACCCCCCCCCTCACCCGTTCCACTCACTCCTACGAGCAGTACTTC. Protein: CASTPPLTRSTHSYEQYF.

The chain employs TRBV7-9 and TRBJ2-1; D not certain. Trimming removed 3 bases at V and 9 bases at J, with 18 bases between. The germline V gene has CDR1 SEHNR and CDR2 FQNEAQ (reference sequence). The length of the CDR3 is 15 residues. The CDR3 nucleotides read TGTGCCAGCAGCTTTGTTGAGGCGGTTGACGGTGAGCAGTTCTTC. Translation gives CASSFVEAVDGEQFF.

CDR3 sequence: CASLTWERDSNTGELFF. As DNA, the CDR3 is TGTGCCAGCTTGACCTGGGAGCGGGACTCGAACACCGGGGAGCTGTTTTTT. V is TRBV28 and J is TRBJ2-2, with TRBD2 matching 7 bases. CDR3 length: 17 amino acids. Losses at the gene ends were 8 bases for V and 0 bases for J; bases not matched to a gene: 12. CDR1 and CDR2 from the germline V gene are MDHEN and SYDVKM.

The chain couples TRBV27 to TRBJ1-1; TRBD1 is a possible D gene (6 bases). V lost 1 base to trimming and J lost 7 bases, with 13 bases between them. This CDR3 is built from 14 residues. From germline, CDR1 is MNHEY and CDR2 SMNVEV (reference sequence). CDR3 DNA: TGTGCCAGCAGTTTATTGGGGGCCGCAGGTGAAGCTTTCTTT. This gives the protein CASSLLGAAGEAFF.

V gene TRBV4-1 combines with J gene TRBJ2-7, with D perhaps matching TRBD1 or TRBD2 (5 bases each). There are 13 residues in the CDR3. Germline V CDR1 and CDR2: MGHRA, YSYEKL. Trimming took off 4 bases at V and 5 bases at J, with 12 bases between the two ends. CDR3 loop: CASSRPRGNEQYF. CDR3 sequence (DNA): TGCGCCAGCAGCCGCCCCCGGGGCAACGAGCAGTACTTC.

This chain connects TRBV9 to TRBJ2-3; D not certain. Germline lookup yields CDR1 SGDLS and CDR2 YYNGEE. The CDR3 spans 12 residues. V was trimmed by 0 bases and J by 11 bases, leaving 10 bases between them. DNA of the CDR3: TGTGCCAGCAGCGTAGACGGCCATGGGCAGTATTTT. Amino acids: CASSVDGHGQYF.

The chain combines TRBV6-5 with TRBJ2-7, with D unclear. CDR3 length equals 13 residues. In germline, CDR1 is MNHEY, CDR2 SVGAGI. Trimming cost V 1 base and J 4 bases, with 8 bases left between them. CDR3 protein: CASSYLENYEQYF. The CDR3 nucleotides read TGTGCCAGCAGTTACTTGGAAAATTACGAGCAGTACTTC.

The chain is built from TRBV9 and TRBJ1-1; D remains ambiguous. This CDR3 has 13 residues. Per germline, CDR1 SGDLS and CDR2 YYNGEE. With 0 bases removed from V and 3 bases from J, the gap between germline ends came to 6 bases. CDR3: CASSVGRYTEAFF. For the CDR3, the DNA is TGTGCCAGCAGCGTAGGGCGGTACACTGAAGCTTTCTTT.

This chain joins TRBV19 and TRBJ2-5; D not certain. CDR1 is LNHDA and CDR2 is SQIVND in the germline V gene (reference sequence). This CDR3 has 13 residues. Trimming took 6 bases from V and 5 from J, leaving 13 bases between them. The DNA of the CDR3 is TGTGCCAGTAGCCTTATTAATCGGGAGACCCAGTACTTC. It specifies CASSLINRETQYF.

This clone was counted a single time. DNA for the CDR3: TGTGCCTGGAGTAAGCGGGAGGGGCGACATGAGCAGTTCTTC. It yields the protein CAWSKREGRHEQFF. The rearrangement joins TRBV30 to TRBJ2-1, with TRBD2 matching 10 bases. Trimming removed 2 bases from V and 8 bases from J; junction bases left unmatched: 6. This CDR3 contains 14 residues. The germline gives CDR1 GTSNPN, CDR2 SVGIG (reference sequence).

V usage is TRBV4-2 and J usage is TRBJ2-1, with TRBD2 matching 12 bases. The CDR3 totals 18 residues. Germline V CDR1 and CDR2: LGHNA, YNFKEQ. J gave up 7 bases and V 3 bases, and 13 bases lay outside the gene matches. The CDR3 DNA reads as TGTGCCAGCAGCCAGACCCCCCCCCTAGCGGGAGGGGTGAATGAGCAGTTCTTC. Its protein is CASSQTPPLAGGVNEQFF.

Details on this clone: Within the sample, other DNA sequences also encode this same CDR3. This rearrangement joins TRBV4-3 to TRBJ1-2; TRBD1 might be the D (5 bases). Per the germline V gene, CDR1 is LGHNA and CDR2 is YSLEER. The CDR3 runs to 15 residues. With 0 bases removed from V and 2 bases from J, the gap between germline ends came to 10 bases. CDR3 coding DNA: TGCGCCAGCAGCCAAGATCGGGGCAGCAACTATGGCTACACCTTC. Its translation is CASSQDRGSNYGYTF.

The table lists this clone with a count of one. Other DNA sequences of this sample code for an identical CDR3. The chain has TRBV7-8 and TRBJ1-1; unclear D gene. The length of the CDR3 is 14 residues. Trimming stripped 1 base from V and 2 bases from J, with 8 bases between. From germline, CDR1 is SGHVS and CDR2 FQNEAQ. CDR3 amino acids: CASSLDRGNTEAFF. As DNA, the CDR3 is TGTGCCAGCAGCTTAGACCGAGGAAACACTGAAGCTTTCTTT. The full variable domain, completed using reference TRBV7-8 and TRBJ1-1, is GAGVSQSPRYKVAKRGQDVALRCDPISGHVSLFWYQQALGQGPEFLTYFQNEAQLDKSGLPSDRFFAERPEGSVSTLKIQRTQQEDSAVYLCASSLDRGNTEAFFGQGTRLTVV.

This clone was seen once. Here the CDR3 DNA reads TGCAGCGTTGCAGACATCTCTGGAAACACCATATATTTT. Its protein is CSVADISGNTIYF. V and J are TRBV29-1 and TRBJ1-3; D call uncertain. V gave up 4 bases and J gave up 0 bases, with 7 bases separating them. From germline, CDR1 is SQVTM and CDR2 ANQGSEA. The CDR3 has 13 amino acids.

V gene TRBV29-1 combines with J gene TRBJ1-1; no firm D call. V lost 2 bases and J 2 bases, leaving 9 bases between the germline ends. This CDR3 comprises 13 residues. Per germline, CDR1 SQVTM and CDR2 ANQGSEA. CDR3 amino acids: CSVEKDTNTEAFF. The CDR3 DNA follows: TGCAGCGTTGAAAAAGACACCAACACTGAAGCTTTCTTT.

The genes are TRBV30 and TRBJ2-1, with D perhaps TRBD2 (6 bases). The CDR3 extends over 12 amino acids. Trimming pared 5 bases from V and 6 bases from J, leaving 11 bases between. The germline V gene has CDR1 GTSNPN and CDR2 SVGIG (reference sequence). In DNA form, the CDR3 reads TGTGCCTGGGGTGGAGGGGTCAATGAGCAGTTCTTC. This encodes CAWGGGVNEQFF.

The chain joins TRBV5-1 to TRBJ2-7; TRBD2 matches 7 bases. The germline V gene has CDR1 SGHRS and CDR2 YFSETQ. This CDR3 comprises 16 residues. V gave up 0 bases and J gave up 3 bases; unmatched junction bases: 9. The CDR3 protein is CASSLDSREFGYEQYF. CDR3 in DNA: TGCGCCAGCAGCTTGGATTCGCGGGAGTTCGGCTACGAGCAGTACTTC.

The rearrangement links TRBV5-1 to TRBJ2-2, with 9 positions matching TRBD1. J lost 6 bases, V lost 4 bases, and 10 bases had no gene match. The CDR3 has 16 amino acids. The germline CDR1 and CDR2 sequences are SGHRS and YFSETQ. The CDR3 is CASSPSGTGWAGELFF. Written as DNA, the CDR3 is TGCGCCAGCAGCCCTTCCGGGACAGGGTGGGCCGGGGAGCTGTTTTTT.

The rearrangement uses TRBV7-6 and TRBJ2-7; D may correspond to TRBD1 or TRBD2 (5 bases each). Germline assignment: CDR1 SGHVS and CDR2 FNYEAQ. The CDR3 totals 16 residues. Trimming shortened V by 3 bases and J by 2 bases, and 17 bases separated the two germline ends. The CDR3: CASSFEGAGATYEQYF. The CDR3 nucleotides read TGTGCCAGCAGCTTCGAAGGGGCGGGTGCAACCTACGAGCAGTACTTC.

The rearrangement uses TRBV6-6 and TRBJ2-7; the D is unclear. V was cut by 6 bases and J by 6 bases, with 18 bases left in between. The germline CDR1 and CDR2 sequences are MNHNY and SVGAGI (reference sequence). The CDR3 contains 14 residues. CDR3 sequence: CASRYVGPSGEQYF. The CDR3 DNA is TGTGCCAGCAGATACGTTGGGCCCTCTGGCGAGCAGTACTTC.

The chain links TRBV5-1 to TRBJ2-1, with no clear D. V dropped 5 bases and J dropped 8 bases, with 11 bases sitting between them. This CDR3 contains 12 residues. Looked up from germline, CDR1 is SGHRS and CDR2 is YFSETQ. The CDR3 region is CASRDLTDEQFF. The DNA of the CDR3 is TGCGCCAGCAGGGACCTAACCGATGAGCAGTTCTTC.